These 31 T cell receptor beta chains were sequenced from one sample in a study of shared clonotypes between healthy human individuals. Here immunoSEQ multiplex PCR was the method, and the copy in TCRdb shows in-frame clones only, minus some. The sample yields fewer than 3 million clones, about 90% seen once. Sequenced: naive CD4+ T cells from PBMCs. The subset was: CD45RA+ positively selected. The receptors were sampled from a man between 18 and 35 years old in good health. Some clones in this sample may be carry-over from other donors' samples.

The table lists this clone with a count of one. The chain uses TRBV7-3 and TRBJ2-1; no firm D call. CDR3 length equals 13 residues. The germline V and J ends were trimmed by 5 bases and 3 bases, with 8 bases remaining between them. Germline CDR1 SGHTA, CDR2 FQGTGA. CDR3: CASSPTVYNEQFF. In DNA form, the CDR3 reads TGTGCCAGCAGCCCGACCGTCTACAATGAGCAGTTCTTC.

J is TRBJ1-1 and V is TRBV19; possible D gene TRBD1, 5 bases. Trimming pared 5 bases from V and 0 bases from J, leaving 19 bases between. Germline V gives CDR1 LNHDA, CDR2 SQIVND (reference sequence). The CDR3 length is 17 residues. CDR3 sequence reads: CASSPSSGAPLNTEAFF. Written as DNA, the CDR3 is TGTGCCAGTAGTCCCTCGTCTGGGGCACCCCTGAACACTGAAGCTTTCTTT. Using reference TRBV19 and TRBJ1-1 for the parts outside the CDR3, the full variable domain is DGGITQSPKYLFRKEGQNVTLSCEQNLNHDAMYWYRQDPGQGLRLIYYSQIVNDFQKGDIAEGYSVSREKKESFPLTVTSAQKNPTAFYLCASSPSSGAPLNTEAFFGQGTRLTVV.

This chain links TRBV5-1 with TRBJ1-4; 9 nucleotides line up with TRBD1. The length of the CDR3 is 14 residues. V dropped 0 bases and J dropped 7; count of bases not matched to a gene: 1. CDR1 is SGHRS and CDR2 is YFSETQ in the germline V gene. CDR3 DNA: TGCGCCAGCAGCTTGGGGGACAGGGTTGAAAAACTGTTTTTT. Translating gives CASSLGDRVEKLFF.

The CDR3 region has the DNA TGTGCCAGCAGTGATCCGTCCGGACCGGCTTCACCCCTCCACTTT. The encoded protein is CASSDPSGPASPLHF. The J gene is TRBJ1-6, the V gene TRBV25-1; D gene uncertain. The CDR3 is 15 residues long. V was pared by 3 bases and J by 9 bases, with 15 bases between. The germline gives CDR1 MGHDK, CDR2 SYGVNS.

The chain has TRBV2 and TRBJ2-5, with 15 bases that match TRBD2. In germline, CDR1 is SNHLY, CDR2 FYNNEI. The CDR3 consists of 18 residues. V shed 7 bases and J 3 bases; nucleotides not matched to a gene: 12. CDR3 DNA: TGTGCCAGCATGGGGACTAGCGGGAGGAGAGCTTCAGAAGAGACCCAGTACTTC. The encoded protein is CASMGTSGRRASEETQYF.

The chain employs TRBV27 and TRBJ1-1; TRBD1 might be the D (6 bases). This CDR3 is 14 amino acids long. Trimming stripped 6 bases from V and 3 bases from J, with 14 bases between. Germline values: CDR1 MNHEY, CDR2 SMNVEV (reference sequence). CDR3 in amino acids: CASRNRRGDTEAFF. For the CDR3, the DNA is TGTGCCAGCAGAAATAGGAGGGGGGACACTGAAGCTTTCTTT.

The chain carries TRBV28 and TRBJ2-7, with TRBD2 as a possible D gene (6 bases). The V gene's germline CDR1 is MDHEN and CDR2 SYDVKM. The V end lost 3 bases, the J end lost 6 bases, and 15 bases lay between the germline ends. This CDR3 comprises 14 residues. The CDR3 coding sequence is TGTGCCAGCAGTTTCCGGGACTTTGGGCCCGAGCAGTACTTC. This encodes CASSFRDFGPEQYF.

The chain links TRBV2 to TRBJ1-1; D is ambiguous. Per the germline V gene, CDR1 is SNHLY and CDR2 is FYNNEI. This CDR3 is 12 amino acids long. V shed 3 bases and J shed 5 bases, with 7 bases lying between them. CDR3 nucleotide sequence: TGTGCCAGCAGTGAGTCGGGGACTGAAGCTTTCTTT. Protein product: CASSESGTEAFF.

The chain combines TRBV28 with TRBJ1-1; TRBD1 matches 10 bases. Unmatched junction bases numbered 5, after V lost 3 bases and J lost 4 bases. The germline CDR1 and CDR2 sequences are MDHEN and SYDVKM. The CDR3 loop spans 15 amino acids. CDR3 amino acids: CASSFTGTGVTEAFF. The CDR3 nucleotides are TGTGCCAGCAGTTTCACCGGGACAGGGGTCACTGAAGCTTTCTTT.

As regards this clone: Different DNA sequences within this sample yield the same CDR3. V is TRBV18 and J is TRBJ2-1; 8 bases fit TRBD2. After removal of 2 bases from V and 2 bases from J, the junction contained 2 bases not matched to a gene. CDR3 length equals 15 residues. CDR1 KGHSH and CDR2 LQKENI come from the germline V gene. Here the CDR3 reads CASSPIAGTYNEQFF. The CDR3 nucleotides read TGTGCCAGCTCACCAATAGCGGGAACCTACAATGAGCAGTTCTTC.

This clone occurred a few times. Other DNA sequences in the sample encode the same CDR3. The chain has TRBV28 and TRBJ1-2, with D maybe TRBD1 (6 bases). This CDR3 comprises 13 residues. The V and J ends lost 6 bases and 0 bases respectively, with 8 bases between them. Germline loops: CDR1 MDHEN, CDR2 SYDVKM. This CDR3 is CASRQGANYGYTF. CDR3 bases: TGTGCCAGCAGACAGGGTGCTAACTATGGCTACACCTTC.

The chain has TRBV30 and TRBJ2-1; D uncertain. The CDR3 runs 12 residues. Germline V gene sequence: CDR1 GTSNPN, CDR2 SVGIG (reference sequence). Trimming took 2 bases from V and 5 from J, leaving 7 bases between them. The CDR3 DNA follows: TGTGCCTGGAGTAAACTTAACAATGAGCAGTTCTTC. It translates to CAWSKLNNEQFF.

The CDR3 region is CASSVLPSGNIQYF. The CDR3 DNA is TGTGCCAGCAGCGTACTTCCCTCTGGAAACATTCAGTACTTC. J is TRBJ2-4 and V is TRBV9; D gene ambiguous. The CDR3 sequence is 14 residues long. Germline V gene lookup returns CDR1 SGDLS and CDR2 YYNGEE. V lost 1 base, J lost 6 bases, and 11 bases lay in between. The full variable domain, in which reference TRBV9 and TRBJ2-4 provide the parts outside the CDR3, is DSGVTQTPKHLITATGQRVTLRCSPRSGDLSVYWYQQSLDQGLQFLIQYYNGEERAKGNILERFSAQQFPDLHSELNLSSLELGDSALYFCASSVLPSGNIQYFGAGTRLSVL.

The rearrangement joins TRBV10-1 to TRBJ2-1; 7 bases are shared with TRBD2. The CDR3 contains 15 residues. Germline V gives CDR1 WNHNN, CDR2 SYGVQD (reference sequence). V gave up 7 bases and J gave up 4 bases; unmatched junction bases: 10. Here the CDR3 reads CASTAGEREYNEQFF. CDR3 DNA: TGCGCCAGCACCGCGGGAGAACGAGAATACAATGAGCAGTTCTTC.

As regards this clone: In the same sample, other DNA sequences code for this CDR3. This rearrangement joins TRBV20-1 to TRBJ2-7; 7 bases agree with TRBD1. This CDR3 has 11 residues. CDR1 is DFQATT and CDR2 is SNEGSKA in the germline V gene (reference sequence). V lost 6 bases, J lost 6 bases, and 5 bases stayed unmatched. The DNA for the CDR3 is TGCAGTGCACAAACAGGGGTCGAGCAGTACTTC. It is translated as CSAQTGVEQYF.

This chain links TRBV9 with TRBJ1-2, with D possibly being TRBD1 (6 bases). The CDR3 contains 16 residues. Per germline, CDR1 SGDLS and CDR2 YYNGEE. Trimming removed 4 bases at V and 4 bases at J, with 20 bases between. The CDR3: CASSPRGADFGYGYTF. CDR3 coding DNA: TGTGCCAGCAGCCCTAGGGGGGCAGACTTTGGCTATGGCTACACCTTC.

The chain uses TRBV9 and TRBJ1-2; 7 bases are a match to TRBD1. The CDR3 is 15 residues long. The ends lost 4 bases at V and 1 base at J; junction bases unmatched: 7. The germline V gene encodes CDR1 SGDLS and CDR2 YYNGEE. This chain's CDR3 is CASSPRWTGNYGYTF. CDR3 DNA: TGTGCCAGCAGCCCTCGCTGGACAGGTAACTATGGCTACACCTTC.

The chain employs TRBV27 and TRBJ2-5, with D possibly TRBD1 on 6 matching bases. Germline V gene lookup returns CDR1 MNHEY and CDR2 SMNVEV (reference sequence). V was cut by 6 bases and J by 2 bases, with 10 bases left in between. The CDR3 covers 13 residues. The CDR3 region has the DNA TGTGCCAGCAGGACAGGTTCGCAAGAGACCCAGTACTTC. It encodes CASRTGSQETQYF.

This sequence joins TRBV15 and TRBJ2-1, with D maybe TRBD1 (6 bases). Germline V gene lookup returns CDR1 LNHNV and CDR2 YYDKDF (reference sequence). V lost 2 bases, J lost 5 bases, and 16 bases lay in between. The CDR3 is 16 residues long. The CDR3 coding sequence is TGTGCCACCAGCAGACCATCCGGACAGTCCAACAATGAGCAGTTCTTC. It translates to CATSRPSGQSNNEQFF.

The chain uses TRBV27 and TRBJ2-7; 11 nucleotides match TRBD2. The CDR3 covers 15 residues. Germline CDR1 MNHEY, CDR2 SMNVEV (reference sequence). Trimming removed 0 bases from V and 3 bases from J; junction bases left unmatched: 1. In nucleotides, the CDR3 is TGTGCCAGCAGTTTATCAGGGACTAGCGGCTACGAGCAGTACTTC. It is translated as CASSLSGTSGYEQYF.

The rearrangement uses TRBV28 and TRBJ2-1, with a tentative D call TRBD2 (5 bases). The ends were cut back, 3 bases at V and 3 bases at J, with 15 bases in the middle. This CDR3 contains 16 residues. CDR1 MDHEN and CDR2 SYDVKM come from the germline V gene. CDR3 loop: CASSFVRAGLYNEQFF. The CDR3 DNA sequence: TGTGCCAGCAGTTTTGTAAGGGCGGGCCTCTACAATGAGCAGTTCTTC.

The rearrangement links TRBV5-1 to TRBJ2-1; D is uncertain. V was pared by 7 bases and J by 5 bases, with 16 bases between. Germline CDR1 SGHRS, CDR2 YFSETQ. This CDR3 has 14 amino acids. CDR3 nucleotides: TGCGCCAGCCAGACGATGGGGTGGGACAATGAGCAGTTCTTC. The encoded protein is CASQTMGWDNEQFF.

V is TRBV28 and J is TRBJ1-2; 7 bases are shared with TRBD1. J was trimmed by 2 bases and V by 2 bases; bases with no gene match: 2. CDR3 size: 14 residues. CDR1 is MDHEN, CDR2 SYDVKM, per germline. The CDR3: CASSLQGVNYGYTF. CDR3 coding DNA: TGTGCCAGCAGTTTACAGGGGGTAAACTATGGCTACACCTTC.

V is TRBV4-2 and J is TRBJ2-7, with D possibly matching TRBD2 (5 bases). V shed 2 bases and J shed 4 bases, with 9 bases lying between them. Germline V CDR1 and CDR2: LGHNA, YNFKEQ. This CDR3 has 13 amino acids. CDR3 DNA: TGTGCCAGCAGCCAATTCAGGACTTACGAGCAGTACTTC. This encodes CASSQFRTYEQYF.

Only one count was recorded for this clone. The chain links TRBV19 to TRBJ2-1, with D unclear. The germline V and J ends were trimmed by 1 base and 4 bases, with 11 bases remaining between them. The CDR3 consists of 15 residues. CDR1 is LNHDA, CDR2 SQIVND, per germline (reference sequence). The CDR3 region is CASSIGGRAYNEQFF. CDR3 nucleotides: TGTGCCAGTAGTATAGGAGGCAGAGCTTACAATGAGCAGTTCTTC.

The V and J genes are TRBV5-1 and TRBJ1-4, with 9 positions matching TRBD1. After removal of 3 bases from V and 5 bases from J, the junction contained 8 bases not matched to a gene. Germline values: CDR1 SGHRS, CDR2 YFSETQ. The CDR3 consists of 16 residues. The CDR3 DNA is TGCGCCAGCAGCTGGGGGACGACAGGGGGAAATGAAAAACTGTTTTTT. This codes for CASSWGTTGGNEKLFF.

The chain has TRBV21-1 and TRBJ2-7; no check of the table's D call, TRBD1, against the DNA was made. TRBV21-1 counts as a pseudogene. This CDR3 spans 17 amino acids. CDR3 nucleotide sequence: TGTGCCAGCAGCACCAACAGGGTCCCGCGTACAAGATACGAGCAGTACTTC. It translates to CASSTNRVPRTRYEQYF.

This clone has a single count. The chain has TRBV7-3 and TRBJ2-3, with 8 bases matching TRBD1. Unmatched junction bases numbered 9, after V lost 4 bases and J lost 3 bases. The CDR3 covers 16 residues. Germline lookup yields CDR1 SGHTA and CDR2 FQGTGA. DNA of the CDR3: TGTGCCAGCAGCTCCCATATCGGACAGGGTACAGATACGCAGTATTTT. It translates to CASSSHIGQGTDTQYF.

CDR3 DNA sequence: TGCGCCAGCAGCCCCCGGGGGGTGAGCTCCTACGAGCAGTACTTC. It yields the protein CASSPRGVSSYEQYF. The gene calls are TRBV4-1 and TRBJ2-7; 7 bases are shared with TRBD2. CDR1 and CDR2 from the germline V gene are MGHRA and YSYEKL. J was trimmed by 0 bases and V by 4 bases; bases with no gene match: 6. The CDR3 extends over 15 amino acids.

The chain carries TRBV18 and TRBJ1-6; 9 bases are shared with TRBD1. V lost 8 bases to trimming and J lost 9 bases; unmatched junction nucleotides: 14. Germline-derived CDR1 and CDR2 are KGHSH and LQKENI. CDR3 length: 16 amino acids. The CDR3 spells CASPRQGGTRPSPLHF. CDR3 coding DNA: TGTGCCAGCCCCAGACAGGGGGGGACGCGCCCTTCACCCCTCCACTTT.

The chain links TRBV21-1 to TRBJ1-4; the table calls TRBD1, which could not be checked here. TRBV21-1 is a pseudogene segment. This CDR3 contains 18 residues. The CDR3 region is CASPRGQVKISRSEKLFF. In nucleotides, the CDR3 is TGTGCCAGTCCCCGGGGACAGGTTAAAATTTCACGTAGTGAAAAACTGTTTTTT.